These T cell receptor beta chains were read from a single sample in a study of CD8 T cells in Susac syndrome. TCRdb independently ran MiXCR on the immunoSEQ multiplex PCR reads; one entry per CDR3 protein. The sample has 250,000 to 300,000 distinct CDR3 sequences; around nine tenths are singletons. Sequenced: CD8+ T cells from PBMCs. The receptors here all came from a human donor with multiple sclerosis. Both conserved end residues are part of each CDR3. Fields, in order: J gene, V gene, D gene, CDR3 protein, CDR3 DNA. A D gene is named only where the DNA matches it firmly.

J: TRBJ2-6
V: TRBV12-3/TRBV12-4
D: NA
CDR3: CASSPNQGAGANVLTF
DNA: TGTGCCAGCAGCCCCAACCAGGGCGCTGGGGCCAACGTCCTGACTTTC

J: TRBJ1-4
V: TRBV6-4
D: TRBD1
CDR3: CASSPPCQGVNEKLFF
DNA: TGTGCCAGCAGTCCCCCTTGTCAGGGGGTGAATGAAAAACTGTTTTTT

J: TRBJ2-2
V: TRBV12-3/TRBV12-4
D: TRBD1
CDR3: CASIGDRNTGELFF
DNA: TGTGCCAGCATTGGGGACAGGAACACCGGGGAGCTGTTTTTT

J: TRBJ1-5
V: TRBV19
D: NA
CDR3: CALSDQPQHF
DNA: TGTGCCTTAAGCGATCAGCCCCAGCATTTT

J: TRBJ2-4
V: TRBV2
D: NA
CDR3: CASKVVAAQYF
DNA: TGTGCCAGCAAGGTCGTGGCAGCGCAGTACTTC

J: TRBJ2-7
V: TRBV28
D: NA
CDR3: CASSRPILRGDAYEQYF
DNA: TGTGCCAGTAGCCGCCCGATACTCCGAGGAGACGCCTACGAGCAGTACTTC

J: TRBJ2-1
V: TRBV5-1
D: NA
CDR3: CASKGEVDNEQFF
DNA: TGCGCCAGCAAGGGGGAAGTCGACAATGAGCAGTTCTTC

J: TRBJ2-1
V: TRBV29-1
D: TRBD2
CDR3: CSAARGKFYNEQFF
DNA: TGCAGCGCCGCGCGGGGGAAGTTCTACAATGAGCAGTTCTTC

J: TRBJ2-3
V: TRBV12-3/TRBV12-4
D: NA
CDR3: CASSFQPVTDTQYF
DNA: TGTGCCAGCAGTTTTCAGCCAGTCACAGATACGCAGTATTTT

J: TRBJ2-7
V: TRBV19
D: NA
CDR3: CASSITGSNEQYF
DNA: TGTGCCAGTAGTATAACGGGTTCCAACGAGCAGTACTTC

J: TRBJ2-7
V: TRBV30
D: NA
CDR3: CACSPTDLTYEQYF
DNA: TGTGCCTGTAGCCCGACAGACCTTACCTACGAGCAGTACTTC

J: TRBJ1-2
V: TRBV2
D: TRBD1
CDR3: CASSPGQGVYGYTF
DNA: TGTGCCAGCAGTCCAGGACAGGGGGTTTATGGCTACACCTTC

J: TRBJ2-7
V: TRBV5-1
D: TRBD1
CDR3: CASGSQGSSYEQYF
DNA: TGCGCCAGCGGATCACAGGGGTCCTCCTACGAGCAGTACTTC

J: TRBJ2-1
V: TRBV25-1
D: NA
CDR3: CASSEGEGTEQFF
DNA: TGTGCCAGCAGTGAAGGCGAGGGCACAGAGCAGTTCTTC

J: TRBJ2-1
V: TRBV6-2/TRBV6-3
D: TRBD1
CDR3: CASSYFVTGLMDEQFF
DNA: TGTGCCAGCAGTTACTTTGTGACAGGGTTGATGGATGAGCAGTTCTTC

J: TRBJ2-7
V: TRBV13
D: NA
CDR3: CASSTYSGSEQYF
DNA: TGTGCCAGCAGTACCTACTCTGGATCCGAGCAGTACTTC